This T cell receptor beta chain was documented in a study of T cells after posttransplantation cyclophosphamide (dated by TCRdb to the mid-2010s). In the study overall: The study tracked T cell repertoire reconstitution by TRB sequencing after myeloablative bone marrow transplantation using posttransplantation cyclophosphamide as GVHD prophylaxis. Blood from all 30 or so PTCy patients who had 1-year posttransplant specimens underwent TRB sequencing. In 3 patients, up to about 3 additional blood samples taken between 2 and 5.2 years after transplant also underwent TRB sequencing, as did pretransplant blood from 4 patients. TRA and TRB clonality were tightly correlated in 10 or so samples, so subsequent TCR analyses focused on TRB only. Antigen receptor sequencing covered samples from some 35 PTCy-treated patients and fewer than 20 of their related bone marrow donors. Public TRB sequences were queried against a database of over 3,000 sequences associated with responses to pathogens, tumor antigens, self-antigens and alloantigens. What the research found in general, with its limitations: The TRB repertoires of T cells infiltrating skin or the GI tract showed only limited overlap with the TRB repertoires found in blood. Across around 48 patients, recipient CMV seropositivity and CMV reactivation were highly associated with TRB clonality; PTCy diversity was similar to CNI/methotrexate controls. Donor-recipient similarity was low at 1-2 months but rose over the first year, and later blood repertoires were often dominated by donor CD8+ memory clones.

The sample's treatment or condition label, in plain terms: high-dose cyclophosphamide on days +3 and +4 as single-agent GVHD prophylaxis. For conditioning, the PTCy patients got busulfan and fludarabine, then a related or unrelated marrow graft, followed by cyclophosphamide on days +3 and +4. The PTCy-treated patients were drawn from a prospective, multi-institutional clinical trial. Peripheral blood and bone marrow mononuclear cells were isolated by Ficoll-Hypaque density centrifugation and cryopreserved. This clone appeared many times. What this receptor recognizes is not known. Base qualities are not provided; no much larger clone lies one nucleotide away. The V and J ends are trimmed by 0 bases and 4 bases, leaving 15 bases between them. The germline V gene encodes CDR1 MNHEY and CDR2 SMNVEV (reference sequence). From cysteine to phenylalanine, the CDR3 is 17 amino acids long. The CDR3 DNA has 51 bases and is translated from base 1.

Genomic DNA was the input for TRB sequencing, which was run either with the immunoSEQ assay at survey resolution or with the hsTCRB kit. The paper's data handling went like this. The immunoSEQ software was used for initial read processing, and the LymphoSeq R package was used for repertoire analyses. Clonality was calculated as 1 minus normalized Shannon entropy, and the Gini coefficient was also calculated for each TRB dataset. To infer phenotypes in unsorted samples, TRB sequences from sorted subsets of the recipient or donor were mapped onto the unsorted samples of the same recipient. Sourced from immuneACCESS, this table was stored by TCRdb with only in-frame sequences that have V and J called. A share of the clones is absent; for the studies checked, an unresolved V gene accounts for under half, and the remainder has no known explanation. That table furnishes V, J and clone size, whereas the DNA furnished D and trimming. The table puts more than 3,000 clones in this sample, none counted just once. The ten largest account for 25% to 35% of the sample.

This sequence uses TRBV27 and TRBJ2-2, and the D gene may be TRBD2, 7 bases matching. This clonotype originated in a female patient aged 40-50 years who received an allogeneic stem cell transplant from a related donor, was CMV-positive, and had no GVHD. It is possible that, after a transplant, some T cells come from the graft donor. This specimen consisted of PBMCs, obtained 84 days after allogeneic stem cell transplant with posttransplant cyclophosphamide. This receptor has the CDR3 CASSLSVVGGPTGELFF. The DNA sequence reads TGTGCCAGCAGTTTATCAGTAGTGGGGGGGCCCACCGGGGAGCTGTTTTTT.